The sequence of this TCR beta chain was determined in a study of blood T cell repertoires in COVID-19. TCRdb's table, derived via immunoSEQ multiplex PCR, lists solely in-frame clones and lacks some. Of 150,000 or so clones listed, over 65% were seen once; the top ten hold approximately 3%. Germline trimming cut 3 bases from V and 6 bases from J; bases unmatched to any gene: 7. Per germline, CDR1 WNHNN and CDR2 SYGVQD (reference sequence). The CDR3 is 15 amino acids. A few counts support this clone. Material: peripheral blood. The V gene is TRBV10-1, the J gene TRBJ2-7; 11 bases are a match to TRBD1. This clonotype was sampled from a woman of 80 years or more with acute or convalescent COVID-19. The CDR3 loop reads CASSERTGGNAEQYF. CDR3 bases: TGCGCCAGCAGTGAAAGGACAGGGGGCAATGCCGAGCAGTACTTC.